This T cell receptor beta chain was identified during a study of cytomegalovirus exposure and HLA in healthy donors (dated by TCRdb to 2015 to 2018). In the study overall: According to a later analysis, one platform produced both the 100 to 150 validation repertoires and the 720 or so repertoires of the first cohort. The study combined high-throughput TCR immunosequencing, statistical association of individual TCRs with disease status, and machine learning to predict cytomegalovirus infection status. The study aimed to test whether signatures of past pathogen exposure could be identified by cataloging public T cell receptors. In addition to the first cohort of 650 to 800 subjects, a separate validation cohort of 100 to 150 different subjects was used.

To note about this clone: Its recognized antigen is unknown. No much larger clone exists at a distance of one base, and base qualities are not known.

Library generation was performed with the immunoSEQ multiplex PCR assay. Per the original workflow: A statistical classification framework was developed to diagnose cytomegalovirus status using the catalog of TCR beta chain sequences. TCRdb stores this immuneACCESS table with in-frame sequences only. Part of the clones is absent; in the studies checked, under half of the shortfall reflects unresolved V genes, and no reason is known for the rest. Clone size and V and J calls were adopted from that table, with D and trimming inferred from the DNA. The sample yields around 220,000 clones; around nine tenths were counted once. Roughly 3% of the sample is held by the ten biggest clonotypes. The CDR3 goes from the cysteine to the phenylalanine over 15 residues. Only CDR3 DNA remains: 45 bases, in frame from the first base. The germline V gene (reference sequence) supplies CDR1 MNHEY and CDR2 SMNVEV. Trimming accounts for 8 bases at V and 4 bases at J, while the number of junction bases matched to no gene is 8.

Donors formed part of the validation cohort, which comprised 120 subjects and was distinct from the first cohort of under 750 subjects. Summary of the overall study and its limitations: Across donors, most TCR sequences were observed very rarely, whereas some public TCRs were present in many individuals. In a later analysis, TCRs clustered in the first cohort were found to also tend to co-occur in the roughly 120 validation repertoires, with approximately 95% of cluster scores above 0. A later analysis lacked HLA typing for the validation cohort, so it scored co-occurrence in that cohort across all 120 or so repertoires. In the study, approximately 150 TCR beta chains were listed as associated with cytomegalovirus. In vitro tests confirmed that three of the cytomegalovirus-associated TCR beta chains recognize cytomegalovirus antigens. It was suggested by the authors that the approach could potentially be generalized to other disease states and immunological phenotypes. The classifier was reported to diagnose cytomegalovirus status with high specificity and sensitivity in both the original and validation cohorts.

Sequencing was carried out using PBMCs. The sequence was obtained from a young woman in good health and CMV-seronegative. The chain employs TRBV27 and TRBJ2-6, with 7 middle bases fitting TRBD2. The CDR3 has the sequence CASAREAVGANVLTF. In nucleotides, the sequence is TGTGCCAGCGCACGGGAGGCTGTGGGGGCCAACGTCCTGACTTTC. Joined to the reference TRBV27 and TRBJ2-6 proteins, this CDR3 gives the full variable domain: EAQVTQNPRYLITVTGKKLTVTCSQNMNHEYMSWYRQDPGLGLRQIYYSMNVEVTDKGDVPEGYKVSRKEKRNFPLILESPSPNQTSLYFCASAREAVGANVLTFGAGSRLTVL.